This TCR beta chain originates from a study of CD8 T cells in ankylosing spondylitis. Study outcomes and limitations: Clones linked with disease were CD8+ and fairly uncommon in the peripheral blood.

Turning to this clonotype: Its specificity is unknown.

The germline V gene has CDR1 MNHEY and CDR2 SMNVEV (reference sequence). CDR3 length: 16 residues. V gave up 5 bases and J gave up 6 bases; unmatched junction bases: 11. Using its own MiXCR run on the 5' RACE reads, TCRdb lists one record per CDR3 protein. The repertoire consists of 150,000 to 200,000 distinct CDR3 sequences, with approximately 10% occurring once and the leading ten covering just under 30%. The TCR sequence derives from a male donor with ankylosing spondylitis or in good health (not recorded which). V is TRBV27 and J is TRBJ2-1, with 9 bases matching TRBD2. The sample taken for sequencing was blood, either unsorted or a sorted T cell fraction (not recorded which). In DNA form, the CDR3 reads TGTGCCAGCAGTCGCCGTTCGGCGGGAGGGTTCAATGAGCAGTTCTTC. Translating it yields CASSRRSAGGFNEQFF.